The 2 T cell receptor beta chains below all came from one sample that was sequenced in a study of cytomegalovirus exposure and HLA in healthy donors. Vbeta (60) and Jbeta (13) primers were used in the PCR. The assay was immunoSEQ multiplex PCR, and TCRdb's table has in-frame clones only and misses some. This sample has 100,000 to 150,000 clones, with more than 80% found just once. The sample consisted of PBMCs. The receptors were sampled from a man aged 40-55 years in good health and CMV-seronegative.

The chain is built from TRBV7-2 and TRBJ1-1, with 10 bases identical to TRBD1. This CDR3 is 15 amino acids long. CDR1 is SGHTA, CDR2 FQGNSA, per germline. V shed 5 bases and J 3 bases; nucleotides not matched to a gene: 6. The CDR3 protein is CASSRQGAVYTEAFF. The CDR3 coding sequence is TGTGCCAGCAGCCGACAGGGGGCAGTTTACACTGAAGCTTTCTTT.

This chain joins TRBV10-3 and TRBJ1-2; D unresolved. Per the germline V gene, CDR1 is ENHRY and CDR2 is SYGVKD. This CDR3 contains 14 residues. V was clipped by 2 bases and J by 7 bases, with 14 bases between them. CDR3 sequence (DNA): TGTGCCATCAGTGAGGGTCCCCGTCTAGGTGGCTACACCTTC. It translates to CAISEGPRLGGYTF.